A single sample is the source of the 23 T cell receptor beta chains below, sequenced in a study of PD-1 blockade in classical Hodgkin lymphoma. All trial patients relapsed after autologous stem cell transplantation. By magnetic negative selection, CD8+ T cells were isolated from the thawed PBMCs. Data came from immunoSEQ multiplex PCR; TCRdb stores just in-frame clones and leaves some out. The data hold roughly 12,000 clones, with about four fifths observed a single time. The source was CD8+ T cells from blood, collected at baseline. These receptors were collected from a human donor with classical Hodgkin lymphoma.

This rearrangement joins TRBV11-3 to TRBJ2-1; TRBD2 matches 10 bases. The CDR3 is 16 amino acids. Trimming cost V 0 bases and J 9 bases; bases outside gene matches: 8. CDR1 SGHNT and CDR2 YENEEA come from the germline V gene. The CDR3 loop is CASSLDGLAGAIEQFF. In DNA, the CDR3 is TGTGCCAGCAGCTTAGATGGTCTAGCGGGAGCCATTGAGCAGTTCTTC.

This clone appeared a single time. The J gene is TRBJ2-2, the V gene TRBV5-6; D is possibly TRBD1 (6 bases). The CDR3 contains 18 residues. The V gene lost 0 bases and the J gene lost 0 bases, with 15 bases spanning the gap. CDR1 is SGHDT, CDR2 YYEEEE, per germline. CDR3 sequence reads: CASSLGRDRLTNTGELFF. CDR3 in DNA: TGTGCCAGCAGCTTGGGACGTGACAGGTTAACGAACACCGGGGAGCTGTTTTTT.

In DNA, the CDR3 is TGTGCCAGTAGTAACCCACCAGGGAACTATGGCTACACCTTC. It codes for CASSNPPGNYGYTF. The chain uses TRBV19 and TRBJ1-2, with D maybe TRBD1 (5 bases). Germline CDR1 LNHDA, CDR2 SQIVND (reference sequence). The CDR3 consists of 14 residues. Between the trimmed V and J ends, which lost 4 bases and 2 bases, there was a span of 11 bases.

The CDR3 nucleotides are TGCGCCAGCACCCCGTTCGGGGGTGATGAGCAGTTCTTC. This translates into CASTPFGGDEQFF. The V and J genes are TRBV4-1 and TRBJ2-1, with D perhaps TRBD2 (6 bases). CDR3 length equals 13 residues. V was shortened by 7 bases and J by 8 bases, with 15 bases between the two germline ends. Germline V gene lookup returns CDR1 MGHRA and CDR2 YSYEKL.

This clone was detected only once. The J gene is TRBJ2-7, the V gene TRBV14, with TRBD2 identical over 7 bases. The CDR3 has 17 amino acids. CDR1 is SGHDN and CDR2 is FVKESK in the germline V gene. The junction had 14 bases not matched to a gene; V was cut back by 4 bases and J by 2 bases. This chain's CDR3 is CASSLGKAGLSAYEQYF. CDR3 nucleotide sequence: TGTGCCAGCAGCCTTGGTAAAGCGGGACTTTCTGCCTACGAGCAGTACTTC. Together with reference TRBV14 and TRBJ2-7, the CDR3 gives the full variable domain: EAGVTQFPSHSVIEKGQTVTLRCDPISGHDNLYWYRRVMGKEIKFLLHFVKESKQDESGMPNNRFLAERTGGTYSTLKVQPAELEDSGVYFCASSLGKAGLSAYEQYFGPGTRLTVT.

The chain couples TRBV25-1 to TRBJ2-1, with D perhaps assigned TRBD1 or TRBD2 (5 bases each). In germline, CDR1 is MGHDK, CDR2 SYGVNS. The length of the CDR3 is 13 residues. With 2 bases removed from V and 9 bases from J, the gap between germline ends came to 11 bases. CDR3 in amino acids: CASSEKGTGEQFF. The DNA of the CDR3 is TGTGCCAGCAGTGAAAAAGGGACCGGTGAGCAGTTCTTC.

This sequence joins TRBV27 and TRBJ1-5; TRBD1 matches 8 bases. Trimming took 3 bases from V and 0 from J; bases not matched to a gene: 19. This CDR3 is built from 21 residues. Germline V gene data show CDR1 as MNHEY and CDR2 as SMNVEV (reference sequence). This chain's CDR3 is CASSFKTPSGQGLSSNQPQHF. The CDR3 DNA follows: TGTGCCAGCAGTTTCAAAACCCCCTCCGGACAGGGATTATCTAGCAATCAGCCCCAGCATTTT.

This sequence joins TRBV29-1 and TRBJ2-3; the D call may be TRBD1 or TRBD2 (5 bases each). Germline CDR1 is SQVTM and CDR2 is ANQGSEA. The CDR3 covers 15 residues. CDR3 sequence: CTIVEGHISTDTQYF. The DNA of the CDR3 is TGCACCATCGTTGAGGGGCACATTTCCACAGATACGCAGTATTTT.

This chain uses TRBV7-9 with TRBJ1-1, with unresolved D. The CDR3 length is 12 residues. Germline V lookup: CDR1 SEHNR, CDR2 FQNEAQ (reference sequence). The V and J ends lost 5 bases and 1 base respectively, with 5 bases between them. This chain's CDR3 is CASSLENTEAFF. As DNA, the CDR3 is TGTGCCAGCAGCCTGGAGAACACTGAAGCTTTCTTT.

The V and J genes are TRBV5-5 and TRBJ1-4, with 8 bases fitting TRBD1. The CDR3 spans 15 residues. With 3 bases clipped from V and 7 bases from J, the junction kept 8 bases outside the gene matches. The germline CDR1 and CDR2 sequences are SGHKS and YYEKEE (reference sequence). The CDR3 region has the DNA TGTGCCAGCAGCTATACGACAGGGGTGGCTGAAAAACTGTTTTTT. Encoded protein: CASSYTTGVAEKLFF.

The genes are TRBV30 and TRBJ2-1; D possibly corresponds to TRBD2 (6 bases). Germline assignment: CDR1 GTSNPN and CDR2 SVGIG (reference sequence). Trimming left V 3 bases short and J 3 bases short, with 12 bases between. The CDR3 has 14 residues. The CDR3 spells CAWRMLAYYNEQFF. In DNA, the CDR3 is TGTGCCTGGAGAATGCTAGCGTACTACAATGAGCAGTTCTTC.

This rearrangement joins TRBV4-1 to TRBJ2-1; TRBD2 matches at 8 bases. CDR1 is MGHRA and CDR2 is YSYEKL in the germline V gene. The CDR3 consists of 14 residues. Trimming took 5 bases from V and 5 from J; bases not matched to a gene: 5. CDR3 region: CASSGTRADNEQFF. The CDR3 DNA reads TGCGCCAGCAGCGGGACTAGGGCTGACAATGAGCAGTTCTTC.

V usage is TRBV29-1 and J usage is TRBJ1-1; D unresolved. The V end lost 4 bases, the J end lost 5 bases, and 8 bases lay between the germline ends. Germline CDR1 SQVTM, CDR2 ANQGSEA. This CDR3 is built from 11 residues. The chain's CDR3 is CSVAPLTEAFF. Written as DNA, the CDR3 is TGCAGCGTTGCCCCCCTGACTGAAGCTTTCTTT.

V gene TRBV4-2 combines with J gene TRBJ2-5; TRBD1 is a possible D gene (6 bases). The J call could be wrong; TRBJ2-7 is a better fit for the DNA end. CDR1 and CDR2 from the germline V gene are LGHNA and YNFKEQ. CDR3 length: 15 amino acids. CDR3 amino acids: CASSQEDSESYEQYF. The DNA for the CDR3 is TGTGCCAGCAGCCAAGAGGACAGTGAATCCTACGAGCAGTACTTC.

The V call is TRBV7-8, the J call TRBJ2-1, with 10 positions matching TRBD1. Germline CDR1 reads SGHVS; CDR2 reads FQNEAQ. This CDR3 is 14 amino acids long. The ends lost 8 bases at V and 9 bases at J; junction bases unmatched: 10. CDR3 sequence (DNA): TGTGCCAGCCGGTTAGGACAGGGGGTGAGTGAGCAGTTCTTC. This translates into CASRLGQGVSEQFF. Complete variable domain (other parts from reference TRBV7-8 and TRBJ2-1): GAGVSQSPRYKVAKRGQDVALRCDPISGHVSLFWYQQALGQGPEFLTYFQNEAQLDKSGLPSDRFFAERPEGSVSTLKIQRTQQEDSAVYLCASRLGQGVSEQFFGPGTRLTVL.

Here the CDR3 reads CASSEWGGSGKLFF. Written as DNA, the CDR3 is TGTGCCAGCAGTGAATGGGGGGGGTCGGGAAAACTGTTTTTT. The genes are TRBV25-1 and TRBJ1-4; D is possibly TRBD1 (5 bases). The length of the CDR3 is 14 residues. Trimming removed 1 base at V and 10 bases at J, with 13 bases between. Germline CDR1 is MGHDK and CDR2 is SYGVNS.

The CDR3 DNA reads TGTGCCAGCAGACACAGAGGGGCGGGACAGGGGAGTCTCGGGTATGGCTACACCTTC. As protein: CASRHRGAGQGSLGYGYTF. The V and J genes are TRBV13 and TRBJ1-2; 10 nucleotides align to TRBD1. With V trimmed by 6 bases and J by 5 bases, 21 bases remained unmatched. The V gene's germline CDR1 is PRHDT and CDR2 FYEKMQ (reference sequence). The CDR3 contains 19 residues.

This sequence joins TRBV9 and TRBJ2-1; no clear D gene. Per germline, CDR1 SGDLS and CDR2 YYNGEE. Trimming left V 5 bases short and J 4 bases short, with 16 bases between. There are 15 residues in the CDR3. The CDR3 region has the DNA TGTGCCAGCAGGGATCCCGGGCGCAGTTACAATGAGCAGTTCTTC. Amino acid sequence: CASRDPGRSYNEQFF.

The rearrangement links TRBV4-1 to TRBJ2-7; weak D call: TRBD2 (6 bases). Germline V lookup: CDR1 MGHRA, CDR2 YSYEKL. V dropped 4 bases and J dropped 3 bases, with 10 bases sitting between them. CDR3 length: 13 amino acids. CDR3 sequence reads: CASSPSGSYEQYF. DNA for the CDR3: TGCGCCAGCAGCCCATCCGGGAGCTACGAGCAGTACTTC.

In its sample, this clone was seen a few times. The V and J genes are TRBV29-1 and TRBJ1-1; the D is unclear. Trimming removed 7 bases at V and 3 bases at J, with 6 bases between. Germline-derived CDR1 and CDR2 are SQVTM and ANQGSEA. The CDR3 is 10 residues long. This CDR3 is CSGGDTEAFF. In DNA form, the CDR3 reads TGCAGCGGTGGAGACACTGAAGCTTTCTTT.

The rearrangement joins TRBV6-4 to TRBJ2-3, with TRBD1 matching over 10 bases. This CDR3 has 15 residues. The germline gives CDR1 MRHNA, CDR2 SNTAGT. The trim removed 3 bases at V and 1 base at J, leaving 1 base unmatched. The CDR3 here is CASSEDRGGTDTQYF. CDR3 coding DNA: TGTGCCAGCAGTGAGGACAGGGGGGGCACAGATACGCAGTATTTT.

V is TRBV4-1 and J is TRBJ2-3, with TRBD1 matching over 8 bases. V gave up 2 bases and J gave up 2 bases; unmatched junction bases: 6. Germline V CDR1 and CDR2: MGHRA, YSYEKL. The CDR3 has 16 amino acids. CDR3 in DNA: TGCGCCAGCAGCCAACCCGGGACAGGCCTCACAGATACGCAGTATTTT. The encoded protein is CASSQPGTGLTDTQYF.

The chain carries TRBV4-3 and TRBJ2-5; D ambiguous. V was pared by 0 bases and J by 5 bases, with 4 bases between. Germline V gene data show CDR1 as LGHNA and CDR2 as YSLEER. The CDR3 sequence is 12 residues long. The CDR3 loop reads CASSQDMETQYF. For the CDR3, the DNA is TGCGCCAGCAGCCAAGATATGGAGACCCAGTACTTC.